These 9 T cell receptor beta chains share one sample of origin, sequenced in a study of T cell clonality in common variable immunodeficiency. General study findings and limits: Common variable immunodeficiency TCR beta sequences reportedly had fewer deletions and N-nucleotide insertions.

For these TCRs, the target antigens are not known. Method: immunoSEQ multiplex PCR; TCRdb's copy keeps in-frame clones and lacks some. The sample contains about 7,300 clones, none of them singletons. The sample taken for sequencing was peripheral blood mononuclear cells. The receptors shown here come from a human donor with common variable immunodeficiency.

This clone has at least ten counts. Coverage ceases 3 residues before the CDR3 finishes, and the germline J gene fills in the end. The chain employs TRBV12-3 or TRBV12-4 and TRBJ2-2, with D possibly matching TRBD2 (6 bases). Trimming left V 4 bases short and J 6 bases short, with 12 bases between. This CDR3 has 14 amino acids. The covered CDR3 bases are TGTGCCAGCAGTTGGGGGGATCTCGCCGGGGAG. Protein: CASSWGDLAGE. The entire CDR3 reads CASSWGDLAGELFF.

Note on this clone: The read stops 3 residues short of the end of the CDR3; the missing end is completed from the germline J gene. The genes are TRBV11-2 and TRBJ2-7, with a possible D match to TRBD1 (6 bases). Deletions cut 3 bases from V and 2 bases from J, with 11 bases between. CDR1 and CDR2 from the germline V gene are SGHAT and FQNNGV. The CDR3 sequence is 14 residues long. The CDR3 region is CASSLGTGPYEQYF. The part of the CDR3 DNA that was read is TGTGCCAGCAGCTTGGGCACAGGGCCCTACGAG.

This clone was seen at least ten times. The read comes to an end 3 residues before the CDR3 does, leaving the germline J gene to fill in the end. The V gene is TRBV2, the J gene TRBJ2-7; TRBD2 matches 11 bases. Per germline, CDR1 SNHLY and CDR2 FYNNEI. This CDR3 contains 15 residues. Trimming removed 10 bases from V and 2 bases from J; junction bases left unmatched: 10. The CDR3 is CAINQGLAETYEQYF. CDR3 DNA (partial): TGTGCCATTAATCAGGGACTAGCGGAGACCTACGAG. The complete variable domain, with remaining parts taken from reference TRBV2 and TRBJ2-7, reads EPEVTQTPSHQVTQMGQEVILRCVPISNHLYFYWYRQILGQKVEFLVSFYNNEISEKSEIFDDQFSVERPDGSNFTLKIRSTKLEDSAMYFCAINQGLAETYEQYFGPGTRLTVT.

As concerns this clone: The read finishes 3 residues shy of the CDR3 end, and the germline J gene is used to complete it. V usage is TRBV6-1 and J usage is TRBJ2-2; 9 bases fit TRBD1. CDR1 and CDR2 (germline): MNHNS, SASEGT. Trimming removed 3 bases from V and 0 bases from J; junction bases left unmatched: 2. The CDR3 has 16 amino acids. This CDR3 reads CASSDGDRANTGELFF. The DNA read from the CDR3 is TGTGCCAGCAGTGATGGGGACAGGGCGAACACCGGGGAG.

With respect to this clone: With the read ending 3 residues before the CDR3 end, the germline J gene is used to fill in that end. This rearrangement joins TRBV2 to TRBJ2-7; 9 bases map to TRBD2. Germline V gives CDR1 SNHLY, CDR2 FYNNEI. J gave up 2 bases and V 7 bases, and 9 bases lay outside the gene matches. CDR3 length equals 15 residues. The CDR3 sequence: CASKWEREAAYEQYF. The sequenced CDR3 bases are TGTGCCAGCAAGTGGGAGCGGGAGGCTGCCTACGAG.

By share, this clone ranks as medium-sized. Sequencing ends 3 residues short of the CDR3 end; the germline J gene provides the rest. The rearrangement links TRBV20-1 to TRBJ2-7, with TRBD1 identical over 9 bases. The CDR3 loop spans 15 amino acids. The V and J ends lost 2 bases and 3 bases, in that order; junction bases with no gene match: 8. Germline CDR1 reads DFQATT; CDR2 reads SNEGSKA (reference sequence). Partial CDR3 DNA: TGCAGTGCTAGAATAGTGGGACAGGGTTACTACGAG. It codes for CSARIVGQGYYE. The whole CDR3 region reads CSARIVGQGYYEQYF.

By its share, this clone is medium-sized (0.01 to 0.1%). The missing CDR3 end, 3 residues past where the read stops, is filled in from the germline J gene. The V call is TRBV30, the J call TRBJ1-5, with 8 positions matching TRBD1. CDR3 length: 14 residues. Germline CDR1 reads GTSNPN; CDR2 reads SVGIG (reference sequence). V gave up 0 bases and J gave up 6 bases; unmatched junction bases: 4. The sequenced CDR3 bases are TGTGCCTGGAGTGTTGCAGGGGGCGTTCAGCCC. Protein product: CAWSVAGGVQP. The entire CDR3 sequence reads CAWSVAGGVQPQHF.

This clone qualifies as medium-sized. The CDR3 end falls 3 residues outside the read, so it is completed with the germline J gene. The chain recombines TRBV2 with TRBJ2-7, with 7 bases that match TRBD1. Germline CDR1 is SNHLY and CDR2 is FYNNEI. The CDR3 covers 13 residues. Trimming at V came to 3 bases and at J to 5 bases, leaving 4 bases not matched to a gene. This CDR3 reads CASSEGTGDEQYF. The part of the CDR3 DNA that was read is TGTGCCAGCAGTGAGGGTACAGGGGACGAG.

On this clone itself: The CDR3 end lies 3 residues beyond the end of the read and is filled in from the germline J gene. The chain uses TRBV19 and TRBJ2-5, with D tentatively TRBD2 (6 bases). Germline CDR1 is LNHDA and CDR2 is SQIVND (reference sequence). Between the trimmed V and J ends, which lost 9 bases and 4 bases, there was a span of 9 bases. The CDR3 is 11 amino acids. The sequenced CDR3 bases are TGTGCCAGCATGGGGGGAGAGACC. It yields the protein CASMGGET. The complete CDR3 reads CASMGGETQYF.